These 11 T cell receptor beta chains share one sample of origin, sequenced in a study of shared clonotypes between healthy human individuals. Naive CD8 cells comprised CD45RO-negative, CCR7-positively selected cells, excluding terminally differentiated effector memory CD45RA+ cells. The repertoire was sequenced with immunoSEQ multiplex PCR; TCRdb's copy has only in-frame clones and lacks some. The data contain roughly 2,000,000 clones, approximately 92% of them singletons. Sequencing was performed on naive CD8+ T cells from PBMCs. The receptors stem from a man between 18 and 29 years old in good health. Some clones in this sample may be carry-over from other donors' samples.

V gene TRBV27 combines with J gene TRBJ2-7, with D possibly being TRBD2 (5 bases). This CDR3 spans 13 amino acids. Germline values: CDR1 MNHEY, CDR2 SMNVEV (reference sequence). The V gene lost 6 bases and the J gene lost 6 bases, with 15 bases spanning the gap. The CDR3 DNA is TGTGCCAGCAGCTGGGGTCAACGGGGCGAGCAGTACTTC. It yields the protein CASSWGQRGEQYF.

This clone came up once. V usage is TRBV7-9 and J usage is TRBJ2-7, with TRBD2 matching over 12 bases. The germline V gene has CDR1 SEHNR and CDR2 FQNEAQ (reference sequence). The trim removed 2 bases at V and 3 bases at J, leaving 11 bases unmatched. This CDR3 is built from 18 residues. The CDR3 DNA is TGTGCCAGCAGCTTACCCTGGGGACTAGCGGGTTTAGACTACGAGCAGTACTTC. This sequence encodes CASSLPWGLAGLDYEQYF.

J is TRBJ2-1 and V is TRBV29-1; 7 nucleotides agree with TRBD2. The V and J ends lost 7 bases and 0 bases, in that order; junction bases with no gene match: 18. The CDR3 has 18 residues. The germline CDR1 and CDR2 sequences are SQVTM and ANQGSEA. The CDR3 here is CSGWVPGLLTTSYNEQFF. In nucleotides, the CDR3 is TGCAGCGGGTGGGTTCCGGGACTACTCACAACCTCCTACAATGAGCAGTTCTTC.

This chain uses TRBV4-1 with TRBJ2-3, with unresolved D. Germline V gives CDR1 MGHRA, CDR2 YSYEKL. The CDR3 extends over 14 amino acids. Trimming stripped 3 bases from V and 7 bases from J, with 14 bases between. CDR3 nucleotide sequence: TGCGCCAGCAGCCATCCCCTAAGCGATAATACGCAGTATTTT. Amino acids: CASSHPLSDNTQYF.

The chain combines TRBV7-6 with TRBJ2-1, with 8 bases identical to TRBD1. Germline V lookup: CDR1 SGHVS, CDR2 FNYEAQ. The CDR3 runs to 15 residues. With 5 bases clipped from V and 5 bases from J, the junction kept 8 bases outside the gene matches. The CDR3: CASSPPGTGHNEQFF. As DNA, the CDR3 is TGTGCCAGCAGCCCCCCCGGGACAGGACACAATGAGCAGTTCTTC.

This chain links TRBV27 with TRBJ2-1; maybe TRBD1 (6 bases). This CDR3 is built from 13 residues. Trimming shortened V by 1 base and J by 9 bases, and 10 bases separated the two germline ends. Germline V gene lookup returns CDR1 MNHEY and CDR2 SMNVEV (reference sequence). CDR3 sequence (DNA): TGTGCCAGCAGTTTATATGGGGGCCTTGAGCAGTTCTTC. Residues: CASSLYGGLEQFF.

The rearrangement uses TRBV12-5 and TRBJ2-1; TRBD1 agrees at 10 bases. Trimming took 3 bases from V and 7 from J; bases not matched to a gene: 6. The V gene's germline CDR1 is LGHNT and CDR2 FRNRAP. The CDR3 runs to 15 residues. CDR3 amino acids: CASGLGTGVRNEQFF. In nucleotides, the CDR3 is TGTGCTAGTGGTTTAGGGACAGGGGTAAGGAATGAGCAGTTCTTC.

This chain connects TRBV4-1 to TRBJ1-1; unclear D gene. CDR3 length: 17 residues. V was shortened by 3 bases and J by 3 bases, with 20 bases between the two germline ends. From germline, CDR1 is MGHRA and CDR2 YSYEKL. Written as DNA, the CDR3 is TGCGCCAGCAGCCACCCGGATCTTGTAAAAGGGTACACTGAAGCTTTCTTT. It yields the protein CASSHPDLVKGYTEAFF.

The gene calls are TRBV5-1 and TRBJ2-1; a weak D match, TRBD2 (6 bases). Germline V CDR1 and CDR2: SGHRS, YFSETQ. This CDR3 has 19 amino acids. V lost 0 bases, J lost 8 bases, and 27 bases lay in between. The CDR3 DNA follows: TGCGCCAGCAGCTTGGGCAGCAACTGGGACTCCCCGAACCCCCATGAGCAGTTCTTC. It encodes CASSLGSNWDSPNPHEQFF.

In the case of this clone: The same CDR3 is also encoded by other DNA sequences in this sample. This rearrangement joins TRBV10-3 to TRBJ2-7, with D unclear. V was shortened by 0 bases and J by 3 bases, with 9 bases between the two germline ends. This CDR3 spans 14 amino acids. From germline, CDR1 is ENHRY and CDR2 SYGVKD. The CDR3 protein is CAISESGRSYEQYF. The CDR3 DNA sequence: TGTGCCATCAGTGAGTCAGGGCGGAGCTACGAGCAGTACTTC.

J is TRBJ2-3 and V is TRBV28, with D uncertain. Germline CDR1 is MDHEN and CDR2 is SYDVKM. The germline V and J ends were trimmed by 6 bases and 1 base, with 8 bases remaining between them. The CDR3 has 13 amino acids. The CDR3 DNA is TGTGCCAGCAGGGAGAAGGGCACAGATACGCAGTATTTT. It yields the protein CASREKGTDTQYF.